This T cell receptor beta chain is from a study of T cell responses to AZD1222 COVID-19 vaccine (dated by TCRdb to about 2021). In the study overall: AZD1222 recipients given second doses at about 4 weeks or at about 12 weeks were pooled, since spike-specific TCR depth and breadth were not found to differ between the two schedules. A total of just over 230 trial participants underwent TCR sequencing, of whom around 200 received two doses of AZD1222 and some 25 received two doses of the MenACWY control vaccine. Trial participants were enrolled into age subgroups of 18-55, 56-69 and 70-plus years, which contained around 140, 26 and 57 TCR-sequenced participants, respectively. Overall study outcomes, separate from this receptor: Conclusions about previously exposed vaccinees are limited, since just a handful of AZD1222 recipients were seropositive for SARS-CoV-2 at baseline. After two AZD1222 doses, both the breadth and the depth of spike-specific TCRs were significantly higher than at day 0 and than in MenACWY recipients. In the small 56-69-year group, the increase in depth fell short of significance, most likely because of low power. CD4 TCRs associated with the vaccine covered the entire spike protein, and the dominant responses were in regions 160-218 and 743-854. Epitopes outside the regions mutated in the B.1.351 and B.1.1.7 variants were reportedly recognized by nearly half of the unique spike-specific TCRs. No day 14 peak-response samples were available, so repertoires were characterized only after the peak T cell response. Participants were mostly white British, with more females than males. The authors suggested clonal diversity may have been underestimated.

The CDR3 regions of human TCRbeta chains were analyzed by immunosequencing. The study's processing was this. TCRs in the repertoires were compared against a reference library of SARS-CoV-2-specific TCRs that had been generated with the MIRA antigen-specificity platform. Breadth meant the fraction of unique TCRs that were SARS-CoV-2-associated, whereas depth meant the fraction of total T cells that were SARS-CoV-2-associated. Using the MIRA data, each spike-specific TCR was mapped to the spike region that the TCR reacts to and placed in a CD4 or CD8 class. Log10-transformed breadth and depth values were compared by one-way ANOVA with Sidak's multiple comparisons tests. TCRdb mirrors the immuneACCESS table, restricted to in-frame sequences. Some clones are absent from its copies; in checked studies, under half trace to an unresolved V gene, and the reason for the others is unknown. That table furnishes V, J and clone size, whereas the DNA furnished D and trimming. The sample contains under 200,000 clones, 90% to 95% of them found a single time. The biggest ten clones account for roughly a tenth of the sample.

The sample's time point label, in plain terms: baseline before first vaccination. Samples from vaccinated people were obtained from the UK trials COV001 and COV002, which included a single-blind randomized controlled phase 2/3 trial of AZD1222 (ChAdOx1 nCoV-19) in healthy adults. Trial participant PBMC samples were collected at day 0 and day 28 after the second dose for TCRbeta chain sequencing. The CDR3, from cysteine to phenylalanine, totals 16 residues. Just CDR3 DNA is preserved here, 48 bases in frame from base 1. Looking up the germline V gene yields CDR1 SGHVS and CDR2 FNYEAQ. Trimming takes 6 bases off V and 4 bases off J; junction bases not matched to a gene: 9. This clone was seen once. Its antigen remains unidentified. No qualities accompany the bases; no much larger clone lies one base away.

The clonotype comes from an adult in good health. This sequence uses TRBV7-6 and TRBJ2-2, with 9 middle bases fitting TRBD2. The sequencing here drew on peripheral blood, taken on day 0 of AZD1222 vaccination. The CDR3: CASSSSSGEITGELFF. Read as DNA, the sequence is TGTGCCAGCAGTTCCTCTAGCGGGGAAATCACCGGGGAGCTGTTTTTT.